This T cell receptor (beta chain) came from a study of regulatory T cells in long-lasting Graves disease. The study's findings and limits: Persistent Graves' patients showed less TCR diversity than newly diagnosed ones.

Relying on iRepertoire HTBI primers and Arm-PCR of CDR3 regions, the team built TCR beta libraries. TCRdb itself ran the multiplex PCR reads through MiXCR, one entry per CDR3 protein. Of 550,000 to 600,000 distinct CDR3 sequences detected, approximately 16% appear once; the ten largest clones hold 9.5% to 15%. The CDR3 extends over 14 amino acids. The germline gives CDR1 MNHNS, CDR2 SASEGT. Time point in this sample: newly diagnosed GD, antithyroid drugs for less than 3 months. The TCR library used RNA extracted from PBMCs. This clonotype was recorded many times. Antigen specificity is unknown. A read error may account for a junction end that differs from germline. This same sample was also taken into another study, of T cells in Graves' hyperthyroidism and ophthalmopathy. From that paper: Using the HTBI primer set, a first-round RT-PCR was run on the TCR CDR3. Ophthalmopathy prediction by the model preceded onset by a median approximately 6.1 months.

This clonotype originated in a man aged 18 to 35 with Graves disease. Sequenced material: peripheral blood mononuclear cells (PBMCs), taken at new diagnosis, from a patient treated with antithyroid drugs. The gene calls are TRBV6-1 and TRBJ1-5, with D unclear. CDR3 nucleotides: TGTGCCAGCAGAAGGAGGGATGGCAATCAGCCCCAGCAGTTT. Its translation is CASRRRDGNQPQQF.